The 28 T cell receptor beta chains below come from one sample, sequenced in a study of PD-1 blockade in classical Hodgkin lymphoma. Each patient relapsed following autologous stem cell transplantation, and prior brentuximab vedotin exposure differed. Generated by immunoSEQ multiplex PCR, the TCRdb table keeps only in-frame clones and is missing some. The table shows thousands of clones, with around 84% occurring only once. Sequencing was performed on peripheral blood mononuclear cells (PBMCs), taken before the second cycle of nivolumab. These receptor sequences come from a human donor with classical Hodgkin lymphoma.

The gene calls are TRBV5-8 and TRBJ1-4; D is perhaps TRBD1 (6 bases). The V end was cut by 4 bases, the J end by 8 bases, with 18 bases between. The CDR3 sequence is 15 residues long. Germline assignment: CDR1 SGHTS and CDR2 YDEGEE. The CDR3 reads CASSPGAGAGEKLFF. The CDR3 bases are TGTGCCAGCAGCCCCGGGGCGGGGGCGGGCGAAAAACTGTTTTTT. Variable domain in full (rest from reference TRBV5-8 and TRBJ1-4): EAGVTQSPTHLIKTRGQQATLRCSPISGHTSVYWYQQALGLGLQFLLWYDEGEERNRGNFPPRFSGRQFPNYSSELNVNALELEDSALYLCASSPGAGAGEKLFFGSGTQLSVL.

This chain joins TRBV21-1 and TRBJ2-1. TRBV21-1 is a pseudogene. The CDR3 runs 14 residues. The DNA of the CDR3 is TGTGCCAGCCCACTAGGGGGGCGACGGAATGAGCAGTTCTTC. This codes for CASPLGGRRNEQFF.

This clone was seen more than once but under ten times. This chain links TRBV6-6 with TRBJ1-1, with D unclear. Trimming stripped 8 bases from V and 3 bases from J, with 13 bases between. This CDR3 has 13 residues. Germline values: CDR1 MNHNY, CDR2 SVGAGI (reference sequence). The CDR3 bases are TGTGCCAGCTCACGGGGAGACTACACTGAAGCTTTCTTT. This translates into CASSRGDYTEAFF.

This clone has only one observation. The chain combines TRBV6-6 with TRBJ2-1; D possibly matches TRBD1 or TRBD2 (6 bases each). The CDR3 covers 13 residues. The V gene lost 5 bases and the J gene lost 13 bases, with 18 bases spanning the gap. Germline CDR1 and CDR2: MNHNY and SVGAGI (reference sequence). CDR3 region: CASSAGHMVYQFF. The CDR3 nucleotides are TGTGCCAGCAGTGCGGGACATATGGTTTACCAGTTCTTC.

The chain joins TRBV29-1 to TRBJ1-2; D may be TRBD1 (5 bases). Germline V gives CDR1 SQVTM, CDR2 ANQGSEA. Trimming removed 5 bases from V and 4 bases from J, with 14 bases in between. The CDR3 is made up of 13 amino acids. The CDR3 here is CSVQGVNFYGYTF. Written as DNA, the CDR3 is TGCAGCGTTCAAGGGGTTAATTTCTATGGCTACACCTTC. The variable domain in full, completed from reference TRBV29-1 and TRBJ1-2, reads SAVISQKPSRDICQRGTSLTIQCQVDSQVTMMFWYRQQPGQSLTLIATANQGSEATYESGFVIDKFPISRPNLTFSTLTVSNMSPEDSSIYLCSVQGVNFYGYTFGSGTRLTVV.

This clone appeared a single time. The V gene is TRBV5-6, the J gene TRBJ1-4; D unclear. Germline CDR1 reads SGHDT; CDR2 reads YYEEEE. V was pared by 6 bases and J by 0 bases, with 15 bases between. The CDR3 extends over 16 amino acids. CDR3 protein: CASNLFGYATNEKLFF. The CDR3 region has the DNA TGTGCCAGCAACCTGTTTGGATATGCAACTAATGAAAAACTGTTTTTT.

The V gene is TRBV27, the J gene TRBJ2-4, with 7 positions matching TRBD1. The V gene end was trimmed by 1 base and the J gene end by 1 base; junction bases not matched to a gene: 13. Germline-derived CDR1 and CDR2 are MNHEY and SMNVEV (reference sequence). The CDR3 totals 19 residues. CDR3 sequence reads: CASSLFWDSTRRAKNIQYF. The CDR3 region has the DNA TGTGCCAGCAGTTTATTCTGGGACAGCACCCGGAGGGCCAAAAACATTCAGTACTTC.

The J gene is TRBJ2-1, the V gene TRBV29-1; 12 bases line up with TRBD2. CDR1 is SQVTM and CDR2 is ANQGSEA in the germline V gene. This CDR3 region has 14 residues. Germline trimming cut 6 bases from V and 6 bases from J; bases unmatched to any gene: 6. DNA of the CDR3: TGCAGCGTCGCTAGCGGGAGGGCCGTCAATGAGCAGTTCTTC. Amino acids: CSVASGRAVNEQFF.

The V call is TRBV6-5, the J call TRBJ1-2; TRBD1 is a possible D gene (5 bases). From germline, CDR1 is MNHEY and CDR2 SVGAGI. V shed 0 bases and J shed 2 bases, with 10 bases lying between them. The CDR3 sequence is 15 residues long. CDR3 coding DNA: TGTGCCAGCAGTTACTCCGACAGACCGAACTATGGCTACACCTTC. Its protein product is CASSYSDRPNYGYTF.

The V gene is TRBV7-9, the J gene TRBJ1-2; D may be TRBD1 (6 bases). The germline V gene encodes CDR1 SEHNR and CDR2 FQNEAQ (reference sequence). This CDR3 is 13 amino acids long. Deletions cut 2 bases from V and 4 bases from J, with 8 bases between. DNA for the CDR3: TGTGCCAGCAGCTTAAGGGGGACCTATGGCTACACCTTC. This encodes CASSLRGTYGYTF.

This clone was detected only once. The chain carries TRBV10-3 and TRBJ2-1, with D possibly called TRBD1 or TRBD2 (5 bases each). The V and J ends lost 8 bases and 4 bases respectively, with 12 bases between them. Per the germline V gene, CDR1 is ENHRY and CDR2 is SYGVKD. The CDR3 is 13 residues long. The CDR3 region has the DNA TGTGCCATCCGCCGGGACCTGTACAATGAGCAGTTCTTC. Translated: CAIRRDLYNEQFF.

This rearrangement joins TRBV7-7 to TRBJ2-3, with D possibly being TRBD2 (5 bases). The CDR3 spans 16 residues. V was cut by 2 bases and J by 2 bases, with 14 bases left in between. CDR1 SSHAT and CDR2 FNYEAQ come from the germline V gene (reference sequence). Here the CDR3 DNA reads TGTGCCAGCAGCTTACGTCAACAGCGGACCACAGATACGCAGTATTTT. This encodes CASSLRQQRTTDTQYF.

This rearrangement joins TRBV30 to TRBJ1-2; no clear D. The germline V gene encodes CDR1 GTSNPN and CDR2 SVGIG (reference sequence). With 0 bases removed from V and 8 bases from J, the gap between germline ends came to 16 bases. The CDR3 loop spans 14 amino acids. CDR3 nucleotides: TGTGCCTGGAGTGTAACAGATCCTCCGCACGGCTACACCTTC. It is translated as CAWSVTDPPHGYTF.

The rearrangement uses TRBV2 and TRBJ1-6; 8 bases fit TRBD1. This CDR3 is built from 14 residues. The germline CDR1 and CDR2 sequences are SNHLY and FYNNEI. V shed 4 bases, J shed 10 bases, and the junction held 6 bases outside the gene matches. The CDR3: CASSGDRFGSPLHF. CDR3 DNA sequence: TGTGCCAGCAGTGGGGACAGGTTTGGATCACCCCTCCACTTT.

The CDR3 spells CASSVSTGGAGTEAFF. DNA for the CDR3: TGCGCCAGCAGCGTATCAACAGGGGGCGCAGGCACTGAAGCTTTCTTT. The chain uses TRBV5-1 and TRBJ1-1, with TRBD1 identical over 9 bases. The junction had 11 bases not matched to a gene; V was cut back by 4 bases and J by 4 bases. The CDR3 runs to 16 residues. Germline V gives CDR1 SGHRS, CDR2 YFSETQ.

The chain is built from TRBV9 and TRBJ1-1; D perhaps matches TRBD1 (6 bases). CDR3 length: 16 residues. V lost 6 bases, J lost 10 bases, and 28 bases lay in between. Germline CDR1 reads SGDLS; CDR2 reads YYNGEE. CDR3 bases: TGTGCCAGCACGAGGGGGGAGGGAAAGAGGTTAGGAGGAGCTTTCTTT. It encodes CASTRGEGKRLGGAFF.

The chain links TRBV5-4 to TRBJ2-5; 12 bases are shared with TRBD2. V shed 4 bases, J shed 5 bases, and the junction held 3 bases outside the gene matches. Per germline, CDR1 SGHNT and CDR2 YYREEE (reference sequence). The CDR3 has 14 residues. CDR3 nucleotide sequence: TGTGCCAGCAGCGAGACTAGCGGGAGTGAGACCCAGTACTTC. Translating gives CASSETSGSETQYF.

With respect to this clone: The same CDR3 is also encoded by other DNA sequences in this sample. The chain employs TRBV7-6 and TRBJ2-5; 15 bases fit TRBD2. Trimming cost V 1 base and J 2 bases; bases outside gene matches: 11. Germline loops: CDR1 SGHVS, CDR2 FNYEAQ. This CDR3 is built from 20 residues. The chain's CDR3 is CASSLEHPGLAGGFQETQYF. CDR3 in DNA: TGTGCCAGCAGCTTAGAGCATCCGGGACTAGCGGGGGGATTTCAAGAGACCCAGTACTTC.

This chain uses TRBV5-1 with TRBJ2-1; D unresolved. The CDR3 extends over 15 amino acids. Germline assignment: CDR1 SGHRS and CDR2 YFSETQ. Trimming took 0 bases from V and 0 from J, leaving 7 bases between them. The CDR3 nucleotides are TGCGCCAGCAGCTTGGACCAAAGCTCCTACAATGAGCAGTTCTTC. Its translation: CASSLDQSSYNEQFF.

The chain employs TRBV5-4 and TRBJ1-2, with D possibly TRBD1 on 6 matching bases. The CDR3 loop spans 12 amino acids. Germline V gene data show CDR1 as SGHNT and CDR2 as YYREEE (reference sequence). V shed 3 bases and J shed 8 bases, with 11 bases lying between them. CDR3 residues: CASSWGRGGYTF. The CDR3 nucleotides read TGTGCCAGCAGCTGGGGGCGGGGAGGCTACACCTTC.

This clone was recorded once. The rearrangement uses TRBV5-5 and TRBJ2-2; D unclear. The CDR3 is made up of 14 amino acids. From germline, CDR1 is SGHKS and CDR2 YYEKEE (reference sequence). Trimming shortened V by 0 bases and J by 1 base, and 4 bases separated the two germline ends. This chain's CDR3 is CASSLGVNTGELFF. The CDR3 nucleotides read TGTGCCAGCAGCTTGGGCGTGAACACCGGGGAGCTGTTTTTT.

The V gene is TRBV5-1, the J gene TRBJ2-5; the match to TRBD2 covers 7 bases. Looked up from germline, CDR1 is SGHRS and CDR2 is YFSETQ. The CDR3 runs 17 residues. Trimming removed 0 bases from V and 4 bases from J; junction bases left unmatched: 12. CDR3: CASSLVVTHWGGETQYF. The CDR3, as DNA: TGCGCCAGCAGCTTGGTGGTGACACACTGGGGGGGAGAGACCCAGTACTTC.

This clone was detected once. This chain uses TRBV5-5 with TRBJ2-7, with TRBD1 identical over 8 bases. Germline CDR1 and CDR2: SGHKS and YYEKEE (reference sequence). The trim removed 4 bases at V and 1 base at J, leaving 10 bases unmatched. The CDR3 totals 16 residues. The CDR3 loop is CASSPLSRGLSYEQYV. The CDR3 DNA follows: TGTGCCAGCAGCCCTTTAAGCAGGGGGCTTTCCTACGAGCAGTACGTC.

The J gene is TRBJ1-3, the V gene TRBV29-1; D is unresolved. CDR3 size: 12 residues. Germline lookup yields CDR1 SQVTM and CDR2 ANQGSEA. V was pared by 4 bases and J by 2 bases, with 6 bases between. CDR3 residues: CSVVTPGNTIYF. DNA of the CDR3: TGCAGCGTTGTAACGCCTGGAAACACCATATATTTT.

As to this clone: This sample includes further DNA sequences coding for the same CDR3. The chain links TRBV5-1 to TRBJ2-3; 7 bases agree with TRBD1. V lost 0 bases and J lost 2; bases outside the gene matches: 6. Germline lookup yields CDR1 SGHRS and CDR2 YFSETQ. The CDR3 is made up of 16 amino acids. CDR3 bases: TGCGCCAGCAGCTTGGCAACAGGGGCCCCCACAGATACGCAGTATTTT. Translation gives CASSLATGAPTDTQYF.

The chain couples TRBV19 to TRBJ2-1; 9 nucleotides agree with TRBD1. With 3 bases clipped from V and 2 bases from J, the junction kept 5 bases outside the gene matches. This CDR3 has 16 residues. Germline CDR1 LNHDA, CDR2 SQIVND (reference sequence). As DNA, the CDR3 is TGTGCCAGTAGTATTACGGACAGGGGCGCCTACAATGAGCAGTTCTTC. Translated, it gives CASSITDRGAYNEQFF.

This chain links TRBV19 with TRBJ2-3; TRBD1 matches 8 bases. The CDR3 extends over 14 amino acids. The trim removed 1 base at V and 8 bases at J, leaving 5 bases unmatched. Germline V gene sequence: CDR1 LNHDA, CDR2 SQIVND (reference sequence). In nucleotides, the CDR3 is TGTGCCAGTAGTATAGTCGGACAGGGAGGTACGCAGTATTTT. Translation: CASSIVGQGGTQYF.

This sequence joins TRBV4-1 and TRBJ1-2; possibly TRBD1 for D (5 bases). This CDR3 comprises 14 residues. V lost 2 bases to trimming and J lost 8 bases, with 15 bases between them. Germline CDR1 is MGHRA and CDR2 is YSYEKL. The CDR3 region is CASSQTGRRGGYTF. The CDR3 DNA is TGCGCCAGCAGCCAAACAGGTCGTCGGGGAGGCTACACCTTC.